The 25 T cell receptor beta chains listed next were all sequenced from one sample in a study of PD-1 blockade in mismatch repair-deficient tumors (dated by TCRdb to about 2017). The protocol used for the library was the immunoSEQ multiplex PCR assay. Entries here come from immuneACCESS through TCRdb and include only in-frame sequences with V and J called. Some clones fail to appear in such tables; in the studies checked, an unresolved V gene covers under half of the shortfall, and the cause of the remainder is unknown. The sample contains 80,000 to 130,000 clones, about 79% of them found a single time. Around 5.8% of the sample comes from the top ten. Sequencing was performed on peripheral blood, taken 36 weeks after starting pembrolizumab. The receptors here all came from an adult with mismatch repair-deficient cancer.

V is TRBV5-1 and J is TRBJ2-2; D remains ambiguous. CDR1 and CDR2 from the germline V gene are SGHRS and YFSETQ. Trimming left V 2 bases short and J 6 bases short, with 8 bases between. This CDR3 is 13 amino acids long. The CDR3 nucleotides are TGCGCCAGCAGCTTTCTTGGGTCCGGGGAGCTGTTTTTT. It codes for CASSFLGSGELFF.

The rearrangement uses TRBV7-8 and TRBJ2-1, with D tentatively TRBD2 (6 bases). Trimming pared 3 bases from V and 9 bases from J, leaving 18 bases between. Germline V lookup: CDR1 SGHVS, CDR2 FQNEAQ. The CDR3 covers 15 residues. The DNA for the CDR3 is TGTGCCAGCAGCTTGGGACTTTCTCTCGACACTGAGCAGTTCTTC. Its protein product is CASSLGLSLDTEQFF.

The chain is built from TRBV7-9 and TRBJ2-3; D is unclear. The germline gives CDR1 SEHNR, CDR2 FQNEAQ (reference sequence). V lost 3 bases to trimming and J lost 0 bases, with 4 bases between them. The CDR3 spans 13 residues. The CDR3 nucleotides are TGTGCCAGCAGCTTTTACAGCACAGATACGCAGTATTTT. This codes for CASSFYSTDTQYF.

The chain joins TRBV5-1 to TRBJ2-5; D unresolved. CDR1 and CDR2 (germline): SGHRS, YFSETQ. This CDR3 has 14 amino acids. The ends were cut back, 0 bases at V and 0 bases at J, with 6 bases in the middle. DNA for the CDR3: TGCGCCAGCAGCTTGGGTTCGTACCAAGAGACCCAGTACTTC. Its translation: CASSLGSYQETQYF. The whole variable domain, remainder taken from reference TRBV5-1 and TRBJ2-5, is KAGVTQTPRYLIKTRGQQVTLSCSPISGHRSVSWYQQTPGQGLQFLFEYFSETQRNKGNFPGRFSGRQFSNSRSEMNVSTLELGDSALYLCASSLGSYQETQYFGPGTRLLVL.

The gene calls are TRBV7-2 and TRBJ2-7; D perhaps matches TRBD2 (6 bases). This CDR3 region has 16 residues. V lost 5 bases and J lost 3, with 20 bases in between. Germline CDR1 and CDR2: SGHTA and FQGNSA. CDR3 DNA sequence: TGTGCCAGCAGCCACGGTGGGACTCAGCTCCACTACGAGCAGTACTTC. Residues: CASSHGGTQLHYEQYF. The full variable domain, in which reference TRBV7-2 and TRBJ2-7 provide the parts outside the CDR3, is GAGVSQSPSNKVTEKGKDVELRCDPISGHTALYWYRQSLGQGLEFLIYFQGNSAPDKSGLPSDRFSAERTGGSVSTLTIQRTQQEDSAVYLCASSHGGTQLHYEQYFGPGTRLTVT.

This clone was observed a single time. This chain uses TRBV9 with TRBJ2-1, with a tentative D call TRBD2 (5 bases). The CDR3 has 16 amino acids. CDR1 is SGDLS, CDR2 YYNGEE, per germline. V was cut by 0 bases and J by 0 bases, with 10 bases left in between. DNA of the CDR3: TGTGCCAGCAGCGTAGAGATAGCGAGCTCCTACAATGAGCAGTTCTTC. Translating it yields CASSVEIASSYNEQFF.

The chain recombines TRBV11-3 with TRBJ2-3; TRBD1 is a possible D gene (6 bases). CDR1 is SGHNT and CDR2 is YENEEA in the germline V gene. V gave up 4 bases and J gave up 2 bases, with 10 bases separating them. The CDR3 length is 14 residues. CDR3 nucleotide sequence: TGTGCCAGCAGCTCACGGACAGCCACAGATACGCAGTATTTT. Translating it yields CASSSRTATDTQYF.

The chain couples TRBV7-6 to TRBJ2-3, with 7 bases matching TRBD2. V shed 3 bases and J 4 bases; nucleotides not matched to a gene: 7. The CDR3 spans 15 residues. Germline V lookup: CDR1 SGHVS, CDR2 FNYEAQ. The CDR3 loop is CASSLGGSVADTQYF. CDR3 sequence (DNA): TGTGCCAGCAGCTTGGGCGGGAGTGTCGCAGATACGCAGTATTTT.

J is TRBJ1-5 and V is TRBV28; D uncertain. Germline CDR1 is MDHEN and CDR2 is SYDVKM. The CDR3 runs 15 residues. V lost 5 bases to trimming and J lost 5 bases, with 16 bases between them. The CDR3 sequence is CASSDNSRGDQPQHF. As DNA, the CDR3 is TGTGCCAGCAGTGATAACAGCCGGGGTGATCAGCCCCAGCATTTT. Full variable domain (missing parts from reference TRBV28 and TRBJ1-5): DVKVTQSSRYLVKRTGEKVFLECVQDMDHENMFWYRQDPGLGLRLIYFSYDVKMKEKGDIPEGYSVSREKKERFSLILESASTNQTSMYLCASSDNSRGDQPQHFGDGTRLSIL.

This clone was observed a handful of times. The chain recombines TRBV28 with TRBJ1-5; D perhaps matches TRBD1 (5 bases). From germline, CDR1 is MDHEN and CDR2 SYDVKM. The ends were cut back, 1 base at V and 4 bases at J, with 8 bases in the middle. This CDR3 contains 14 residues. CDR3 sequence reads: CASSLLTVNQPQHF. CDR3 coding DNA: TGTGCCAGCAGTTTATTGACAGTTAATCAGCCCCAGCATTTT.

The rearrangement uses TRBV18 and TRBJ2-1, with D possibly being TRBD1 (5 bases). V was pared by 3 bases and J by 8 bases, with 14 bases between. This CDR3 has 14 residues. Germline V lookup: CDR1 KGHSH, CDR2 LQKENI. CDR3: CASSPLTGNDEQFF. DNA of the CDR3: TGTGCCAGCTCACCCCTAACAGGTAACGATGAGCAGTTCTTC.

This chain joins TRBV7-2 and TRBJ2-7; TRBD1 aligns across 7 bases. The CDR3 extends over 14 amino acids. The V and J ends lost 1 base and 5 bases, in that order; junction bases with no gene match: 5. Germline loops: CDR1 SGHTA, CDR2 FQGNSA. For the CDR3, the DNA is TGTGCCAGCAGCTTAGAACAGGGGCCCCACGAGCAGTACTTC. As protein: CASSLEQGPHEQYF.

The genes are TRBV25-1 and TRBJ2-7; TRBD2 is a possible D gene (8 bases). The CDR3 runs 15 residues. Trimming stripped 1 base from V and 9 bases from J, with 19 bases between. Germline assignment: CDR1 MGHDK and CDR2 SYGVNS. The CDR3 is CASSEFLGQAGGQYF. The DNA of the CDR3 is TGTGCCAGCAGTGAATTCCTAGGACAGGCGGGGGGGCAGTACTTC.

This clone occurred once. The chain recombines TRBV4-2 with TRBJ1-2; D is unclear. CDR1 LGHNA and CDR2 YNFKEQ come from the germline V gene. CDR3 length equals 13 residues. V shed 1 base and J shed 4 bases, with 7 bases lying between them. The CDR3 sequence: CASSQVGVYGYTF. DNA of the CDR3: TGTGCCAGCAGCCAAGTAGGTGTCTATGGCTACACCTTC.

Here the CDR3 DNA reads TGTGCCAGCAGACCCGGACAGGCCAGGCACGAGCAGTACTTC. This sequence encodes CASRPGQARHEQYF. This chain connects TRBV6-5 to TRBJ2-7, with 7 bases identical to TRBD1. The CDR3 spans 14 residues. Trimming removed 6 bases from V and 5 bases from J; junction bases left unmatched: 10. CDR1 is MNHEY and CDR2 is SVGAGI in the germline V gene.

Written as DNA, the CDR3 is TGCGCCAGCAGCTTGGCCAATCTAGCGGGAGGTTTGGATGAGCAGTTCTTC. Its protein is CASSLANLAGGLDEQFF. J is TRBJ2-1 and V is TRBV5-1; 11 nucleotides agree with TRBD2. The trim removed 0 bases at V and 8 bases at J, leaving 10 bases unmatched. Germline CDR1 reads SGHRS; CDR2 reads YFSETQ. This CDR3 is built from 17 residues.

The V call is TRBV11-2, the J call TRBJ2-7; no firm D call. CDR3 length: 12 amino acids. V shed 3 bases and J shed 5 bases, with 8 bases lying between them. Germline V lookup: CDR1 SGHAT, CDR2 FQNNGV. CDR3 coding DNA: TGTGCCAGCAGCTTCACACCAAACGAGCAGTACTTC. It yields the protein CASSFTPNEQYF. Together with reference TRBV11-2 and TRBJ2-7, the CDR3 gives the full variable domain: EAGVAQSPRYKIIEKRQSVAFWCNPISGHATLYWYQQILGQGPKLLIQFQNNGVVDDSQLPKDRFSAERLKGVDSTLKIQPAKLEDSAVYLCASSFTPNEQYFGPGTRLTVT.

The chain employs TRBV9 and TRBJ2-7; 8 nucleotides match TRBD1. Germline CDR1 reads SGDLS; CDR2 reads YYNGEE. V shed 2 bases, J shed 4 bases, and the junction held 8 bases outside the gene matches. The CDR3 spans 15 residues. CDR3 sequence: CASSVLPGGGYEQYF. For the CDR3, the DNA is TGTGCCAGCAGCGTCCTCCCAGGGGGCGGGTACGAGCAGTACTTC.

This sequence joins TRBV14 and TRBJ2-1, with TRBD2 identical over 11 bases. From germline, CDR1 is SGHDN and CDR2 FVKESK. This CDR3 region has 21 residues. J was trimmed by 0 bases and V by 3 bases; bases with no gene match: 16. The DNA for the CDR3 is TGTGCCAGCAGCCATTCAATCCTAGCGGGAGGTTTATCAAGCTCCTACAATGAGCAGTTCTTC. Residues: CASSHSILAGGLSSSYNEQFF.

CDR3 DNA: TGTGCCAGCAGCTTAGGAGTTAACACTGAAGCTTTCTTT. Residues: CASSLGVNTEAFF. The chain links TRBV5-5 to TRBJ1-1, with D uncertain. The germline V gene has CDR1 SGHKS and CDR2 YYEKEE (reference sequence). V was trimmed by 2 bases and J by 2 bases, leaving 7 bases between them. There are 13 residues in the CDR3.

In the case of this clone: Additional DNA sequences in this sample encode the identical CDR3. The rearrangement joins TRBV5-1 to TRBJ2-7; possible D gene TRBD2, 5 bases. Germline CDR1 reads SGHRS; CDR2 reads YFSETQ. CDR3 length equals 12 residues. Between the trimmed V and J ends, which lost 4 bases and 3 bases, there was a span of 8 bases. Here the CDR3 reads CASSLEGYEQYF. In nucleotides, the CDR3 is TGCGCCAGCAGCCTTGAGGGCTACGAGCAGTACTTC. The entire variable domain, with the rest obtained from reference TRBV5-1 and TRBJ2-7, is as follows: KAGVTQTPRYLIKTRGQQVTLSCSPISGHRSVSWYQQTPGQGLQFLFEYFSETQRNKGNFPGRFSGRQFSNSRSEMNVSTLELGDSALYLCASSLEGYEQYFGPGTRLTVT.

The chain is built from TRBV7-3 and TRBJ2-3; D is possibly TRBD1 (6 bases). The CDR3 has 16 residues. V gave up 2 bases and J gave up 0 bases, with 12 bases separating them. Germline CDR1 reads SGHTA; CDR2 reads FQGTGA. The CDR3 DNA reads as TGTGCCAGCAGCTTAGTAGGGGGTCCTAGCACAGATACGCAGTATTTT. Translated, it gives CASSLVGGPSTDTQYF.

The rearrangement links TRBV5-1 to TRBJ2-1; tentative D call: TRBD2 (6 bases). CDR1 is SGHRS and CDR2 is YFSETQ in the germline V gene. V lost 5 bases and J lost 8, with 17 bases in between. This CDR3 spans 14 amino acids. The CDR3 DNA reads as TGCGCCAGCAGTCGGGACTTAATGGGGGATGAGCAGTTCTTC. This sequence encodes CASSRDLMGDEQFF.

V gene TRBV7-2 combines with J gene TRBJ1-2; D unclear. CDR3 size: 13 residues. V lost 3 bases and J lost 4, with 9 bases in between. Looked up from germline, CDR1 is SGHTA and CDR2 is FQGNSA. CDR3 sequence (DNA): TGTGCCAGCAGCTTTGGGGAGGCCTATGGCTACACCTTC. Translated: CASSFGEAYGYTF.

The chain joins TRBV7-9 to TRBJ2-1; 8 nucleotides agree with TRBD1. With V trimmed by 0 bases and J by 6 bases, 4 bases remained unmatched. Germline V gives CDR1 SEHNR, CDR2 FQNEAQ (reference sequence). The CDR3 extends over 15 amino acids. The CDR3 coding sequence is TGTGCCAGCAGCTTAGCCAGACAGGGGTCCAATGAGCAGTTCTTC. It translates to CASSLARQGSNEQFF.